The present entry profiles one TCR beta chain with its context. Its antigen is not identified. The entry originates in a study of T cell responses to AZD1222 COVID-19 vaccine. Study-level results: Clonal diversity was possibly underestimated, and white British individuals and females predominated among donors. Without day 14 samples, only post-peak T cell repertoires were studied. Among spike-specific TCRs, nearly half reportedly target unmutated variant regions.

Trimming took 2 bases from V and 3 from J; bases not matched to a gene: 9. The germline V gene encodes CDR1 PRHDT and CDR2 FYEKMQ (reference sequence). The CDR3 consists of 16 residues. The data were produced by immunoSEQ multiplex PCR, yet TCRdb's version contains in-frame clones alone and is incomplete. The table includes roughly 120,000 clones, 88% detected once. The sequencing here drew on peripheral blood, taken on day 0 of AZD1222 vaccination. This clonotype originated in an adult in good health. J is TRBJ1-1 and V is TRBV13, with TRBD1 identical over 7 bases. The chain's CDR3 is CASSLRTGGGDTEAFF. DNA of the CDR3: TGTGCCAGCAGCTTAAGGACAGGCGGCGGGGACACTGAAGCTTTCTTT.